Sequencing of this T cell receptor (beta chain) was carried out in a study of cytomegalovirus exposure and HLA in healthy donors. The donors formed part of the 120-subject validation cohort, distinct from the roughly 630-subject first cohort. Assay: immunoSEQ multiplex PCR; the TCRdb copy retains only in-frame clones and omits some. This table has some 130,000 clones, roughly 88% appearing once. V gave up 6 bases and J gave up 2 bases; unmatched junction bases: 7. The CDR3 covers 14 residues. Looked up from germline, CDR1 is LNHDA and CDR2 is SQIVND (reference sequence). Study conclusions and caveats: Rare TCR sequences predominated, though certain public TCRs were found in many donors. According to a subsequent analysis, TCR clusters from the first cohort were inclined to appear together in the 90 to 150 validation repertoires. Associated with cytomegalovirus, according to the listing, were 150 to 200 TCR beta chains.

As to this clone: Antigen: not known.

The sample consisted of PBMCs. This sequence joins TRBV19 and TRBJ2-7; 7 bases line up with TRBD1. This receptor was taken from a woman between 18 and 29 years old in good health and CMV-seropositive. The CDR3 spells CASSPSGTAYEQYF. CDR3 bases: TGTGCCAGTAGCCCGTCCGGGACAGCCTACGAGCAGTACTTC.